This T cell receptor (beta chain) was documented in a study of neurological immune-mediated disorders. Overall study results and limits: Sharing of CDR3 amino acid sequences among expanded clones across subjects was absent, suggesting private repertoires in all groups.

TCRdb fed the 5' RACE reads into MiXCR, producing one record per CDR3 protein. Of more than 45,000 distinct CDR3 sequences in the sample, approximately 10% were seen once. This clonotype was seen ten or more times. The antigen is undetermined. This CDR3 is 14 amino acids long. The ends were cut back, 0 bases at V and 5 bases at J, with 12 bases in the middle. In germline, CDR1 is DFQATT, CDR2 SNEGSKA (reference sequence). The rearrangement joins TRBV20-1 to TRBJ2-3; D ambiguous. The sequence came from a middle-aged woman with HTLV-1-associated myelopathy (HAM/TSP). Specimen: PBMCs. CDR3 sequence (DNA): TGCAGTGCTAGAGATCTACGTTGGGGAGATACGCAGTATTTT. Translation: CSARDLRWGDTQYF.